Following are 8 T cell receptor beta chains from one sample sequenced in a study of blood T cell repertoires in COVID-19. The method was immunoSEQ multiplex PCR; TCRdb's version includes in-frame clones alone and lacks a portion of them. The table has around 90,000 clones, 70% to 90% seen once. The sequencing input was peripheral blood. These receptors all stem from a woman in her 70s with active or convalescent COVID-19.

The rearrangement links TRBV21-1 to TRBJ2-1; the table names TRBD1, a call not compared with the DNA. TRBV21-1 is marked as a pseudogene. The CDR3 consists of 17 residues. The CDR3 bases are TGTGCCAGCAGCGAACCAGGATACAGGGGGTTGGACAATGAGCAGTTCTTC. Translated, it gives CASSEPGYRGLDNEQFF.

This chain connects TRBV6-5 to TRBJ1-1, with TRBD1 matching over 7 bases. Germline-derived CDR1 and CDR2 are MNHEY and SVGAGI. CDR3 length: 15 amino acids. V lost 10 bases to trimming and J lost 4 bases; unmatched junction nucleotides: 15. CDR3 bases: TGTGCCACCGTGACAGGGACTCCAGGGGTCACTGAAGCTTTCTTT. Protein: CATVTGTPGVTEAFF.

This clone has only a few counts. V gene TRBV18 combines with J gene TRBJ2-7; possible D gene TRBD1, 6 bases. CDR1 is KGHSH, CDR2 LQKENI, per germline. Trimming stripped 3 bases from V and 3 bases from J, with 15 bases between. The CDR3 has 15 residues. Written as DNA, the CDR3 is TGTGCCAGCTCACCTGCGACAGGCCAAAACTACGAGCAGTACTTC. Its translation is CASSPATGQNYEQYF. The whole variable domain, remainder taken from reference TRBV18 and TRBJ2-7, is NAGVMQNPRHLVRRRGQEARLRCSPMKGHSHVYWYRQLPEEGLKFMVYLQKENIIDESGMPKERFSAEFPKEGPSILRIQQVVRGDSAAYFCASSPATGQNYEQYFGPGTRLTVT.

There are a few counts of this clone. The chain couples TRBV5-6 to TRBJ2-7; D perhaps matches TRBD1 (6 bases). This CDR3 is 12 amino acids long. Deletions cut 2 bases from V and 6 bases from J, with 9 bases between. Germline values: CDR1 SGHDT, CDR2 YYEEEE. CDR3 DNA: TGTGCCAGCAGCTTCGGGACACTCGAGCAGTACTTC. Protein: CASSFGTLEQYF. Filled out from reference TRBV5-6 and TRBJ2-7, the complete variable domain reads DAGVTQSPTHLIKTRGQQVTLRCSPKSGHDTVSWYQQALGQGPQFIFQYYEEEERQRGNFPDRFSGHQFPNYSSELNVNALLLGDSALYLCASSFGTLEQYFGPGTRLTVT.

This chain links TRBV6-5 with TRBJ2-7, with D possibly TRBD2 on 5 matching bases. The CDR3 has 13 residues. Per the germline V gene, CDR1 is MNHEY and CDR2 is SVGAGI. The V gene lost 8 bases and the J gene lost 7 bases, with 18 bases spanning the gap. The DNA for the CDR3 is TGTGCCAGCGGACTGCTGAGCTTTGATGAGCAGTACTTC. Its protein is CASGLLSFDEQYF.

The CDR3 region has the DNA TGTGCCAGTAGTAACCGGGGAGGGAGTGAAAAACTGTTTTTT. Translation: CASSNRGGSEKLFF. The rearrangement joins TRBV19 to TRBJ1-4; D is unresolved. The CDR3 extends over 14 amino acids. The germline CDR1 and CDR2 sequences are LNHDA and SQIVND (reference sequence). V gave up 4 bases and J gave up 7 bases, with 13 bases separating them.

V and J are TRBV6-5 and TRBJ2-7, with D perhaps matching TRBD1 (6 bases). Germline CDR1 is MNHEY and CDR2 is SVGAGI. The CDR3 spans 15 residues. V was cut by 5 bases and J by 5 bases, with 19 bases left in between. CDR3 region: CASSPGFLGAHEQYF. Here the CDR3 DNA reads TGTGCCAGCAGTCCCGGTTTTTTGGGGGCCCACGAGCAGTACTTC.

The chain is built from TRBV18 and TRBJ1-1; a possible D gene is TRBD1 (6 bases). The length of the CDR3 is 14 residues. With 5 bases removed from V and 1 base from J, the gap between germline ends came to 11 bases. Germline V gene data show CDR1 as KGHSH and CDR2 as LQKENI. In DNA form, the CDR3 reads TGTGCCAGCTCAACTCAGGGGCAGAACACTGAAGCTTTCTTT. Translated, it gives CASSTQGQNTEAFF.